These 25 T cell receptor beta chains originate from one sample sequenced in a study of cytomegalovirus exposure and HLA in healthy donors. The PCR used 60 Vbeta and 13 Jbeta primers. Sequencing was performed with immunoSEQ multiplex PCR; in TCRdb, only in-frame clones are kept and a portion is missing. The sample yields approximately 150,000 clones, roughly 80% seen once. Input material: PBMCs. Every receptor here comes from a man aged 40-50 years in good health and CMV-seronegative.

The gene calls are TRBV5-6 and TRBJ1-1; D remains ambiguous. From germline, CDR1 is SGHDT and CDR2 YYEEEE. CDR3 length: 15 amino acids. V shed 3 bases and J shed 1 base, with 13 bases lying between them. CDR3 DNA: TGTGCCAGCAGCTCCCTCGGGGTCGGGAACACTGAAGCTTTCTTT. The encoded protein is CASSSLGVGNTEAFF.

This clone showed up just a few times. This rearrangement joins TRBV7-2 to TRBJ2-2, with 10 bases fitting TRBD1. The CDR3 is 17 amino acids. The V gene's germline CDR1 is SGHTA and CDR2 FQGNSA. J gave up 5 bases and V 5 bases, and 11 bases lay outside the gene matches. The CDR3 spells CASSALRGTGVTGELFF. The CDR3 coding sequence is TGTGCCAGCAGCGCACTCAGAGGGACAGGGGTAACCGGGGAGCTGTTTTTT.

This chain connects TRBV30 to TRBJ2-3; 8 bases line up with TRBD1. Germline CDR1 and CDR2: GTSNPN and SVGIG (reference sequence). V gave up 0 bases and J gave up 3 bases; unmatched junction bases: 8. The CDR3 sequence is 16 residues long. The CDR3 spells CAWSVDRGRMTDTQYF. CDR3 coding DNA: TGTGCCTGGAGTGTTGACAGGGGACGAATGACAGATACGCAGTATTTT.

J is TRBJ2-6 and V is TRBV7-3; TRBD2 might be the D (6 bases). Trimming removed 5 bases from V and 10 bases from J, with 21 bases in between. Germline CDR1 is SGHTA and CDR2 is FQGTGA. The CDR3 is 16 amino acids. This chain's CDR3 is CASSRVGDGGRNVLTF. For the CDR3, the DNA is TGTGCCAGCAGCCGGGTCGGGGACGGAGGGAGGAACGTCCTGACTTTC. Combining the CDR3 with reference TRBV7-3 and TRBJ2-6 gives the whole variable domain GAGVSQTPSNKVTEKGKYVELRCDPISGHTALYWYRQSLGQGPEFLIYFQGTGAADDSGLPNDRFFAVRPEGSVSTLKIQRTERGDSAVYLCASSRVGDGGRNVLTFGAGSRLTVL.

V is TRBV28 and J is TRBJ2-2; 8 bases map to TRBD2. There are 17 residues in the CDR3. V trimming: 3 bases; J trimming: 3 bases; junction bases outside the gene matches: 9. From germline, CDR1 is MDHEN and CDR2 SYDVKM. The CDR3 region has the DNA TGTGCCAGCAGTTTTTTACCGGGGGGGATGGACACCGGGGAGCTGTTTTTT. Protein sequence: CASSFLPGGMDTGELFF.

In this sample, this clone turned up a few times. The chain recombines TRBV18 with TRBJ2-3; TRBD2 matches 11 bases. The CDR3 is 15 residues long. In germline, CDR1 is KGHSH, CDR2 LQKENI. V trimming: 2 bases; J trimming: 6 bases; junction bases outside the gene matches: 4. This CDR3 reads CASSPSLAGDDTQYF. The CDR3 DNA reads TGTGCCAGCTCACCATCACTAGCGGGGGACGATACGCAGTATTTT.

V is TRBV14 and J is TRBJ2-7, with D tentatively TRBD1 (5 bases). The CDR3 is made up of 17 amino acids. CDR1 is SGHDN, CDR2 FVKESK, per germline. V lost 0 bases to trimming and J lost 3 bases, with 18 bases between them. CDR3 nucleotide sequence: TGTGCCAGCAGCCAAGATTGGCGCAGGGAAGGCAACTACGAGCAGTACTTC. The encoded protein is CASSQDWRREGNYEQYF.

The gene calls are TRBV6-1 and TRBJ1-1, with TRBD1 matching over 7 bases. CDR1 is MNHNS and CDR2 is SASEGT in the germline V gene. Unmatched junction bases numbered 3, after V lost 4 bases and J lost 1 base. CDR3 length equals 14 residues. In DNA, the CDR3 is TGTGCCAGCAGTGCCCAGGGGGGGAACACTGAAGCTTTCTTT. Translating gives CASSAQGGNTEAFF.

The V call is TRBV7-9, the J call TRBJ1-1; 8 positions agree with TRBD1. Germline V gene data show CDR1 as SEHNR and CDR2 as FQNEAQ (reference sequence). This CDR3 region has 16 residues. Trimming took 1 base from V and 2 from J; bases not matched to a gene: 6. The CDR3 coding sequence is TGTGCCAGCAGCTTAGGACAGGGGTTTCTAAACACTGAAGCTTTCTTT. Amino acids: CASSLGQGFLNTEAFF. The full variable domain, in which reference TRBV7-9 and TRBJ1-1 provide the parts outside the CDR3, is DTGVSQNPRHKITKRGQNVTFRCDPISEHNRLYWYRQTLGQGPEFLTYFQNEAQLEKSRLLSDRFSAERPKGSFSTLEIQRTEQGDSAMYLCASSLGQGFLNTEAFFGQGTRLTVV.

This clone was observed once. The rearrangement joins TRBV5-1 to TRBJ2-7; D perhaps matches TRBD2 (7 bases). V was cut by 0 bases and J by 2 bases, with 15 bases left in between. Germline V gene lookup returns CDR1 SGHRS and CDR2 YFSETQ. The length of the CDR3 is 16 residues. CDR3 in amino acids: CASSLEGGGRAYEQYF. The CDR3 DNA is TGCGCCAGCAGCTTGGAAGGCGGGGGCAGGGCCTACGAGCAGTACTTC.

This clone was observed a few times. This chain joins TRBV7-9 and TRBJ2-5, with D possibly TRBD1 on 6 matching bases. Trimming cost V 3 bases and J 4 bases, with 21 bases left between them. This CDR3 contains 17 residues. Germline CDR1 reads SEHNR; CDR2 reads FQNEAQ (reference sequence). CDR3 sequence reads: CASSFLGVRTERETQYF. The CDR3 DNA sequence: TGTGCCAGCAGCTTTCTCGGAGTAAGGACAGAAAGAGAGACCCAGTACTTC.

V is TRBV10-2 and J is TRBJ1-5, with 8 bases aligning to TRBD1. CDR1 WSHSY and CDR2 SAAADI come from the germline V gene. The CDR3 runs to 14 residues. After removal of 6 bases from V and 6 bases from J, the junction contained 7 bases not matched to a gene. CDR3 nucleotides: TGCGCCAGCAGGGACCCAGGGGGCCGTCAGCCCCAGCATTTT. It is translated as CASRDPGGRQPQHF.

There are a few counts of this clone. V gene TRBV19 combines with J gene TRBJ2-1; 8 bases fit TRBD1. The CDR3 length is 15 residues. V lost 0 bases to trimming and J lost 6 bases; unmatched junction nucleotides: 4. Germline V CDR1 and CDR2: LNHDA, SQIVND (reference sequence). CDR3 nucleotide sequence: TGTGCCAGTAGTATAGAGGACAGGGAGGCCAATGAGCAGTTCTTC. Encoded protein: CASSIEDREANEQFF.

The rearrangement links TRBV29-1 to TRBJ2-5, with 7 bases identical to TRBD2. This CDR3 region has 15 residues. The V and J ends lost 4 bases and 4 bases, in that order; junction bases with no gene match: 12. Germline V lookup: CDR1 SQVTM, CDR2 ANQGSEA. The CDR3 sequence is CSVASSGGVIETQYF. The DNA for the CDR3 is TGCAGCGTTGCCTCTAGTGGGGGGGTTATAGAGACCCAGTACTTC.

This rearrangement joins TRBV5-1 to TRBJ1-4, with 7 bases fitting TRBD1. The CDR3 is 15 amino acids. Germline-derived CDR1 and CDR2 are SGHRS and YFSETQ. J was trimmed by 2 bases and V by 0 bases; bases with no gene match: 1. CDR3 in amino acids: CASSLAGGTNEKLFF. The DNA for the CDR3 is TGCGCCAGCAGCTTGGCAGGGGGGACTAATGAAAAACTGTTTTTT. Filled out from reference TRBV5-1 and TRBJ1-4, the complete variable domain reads KAGVTQTPRYLIKTRGQQVTLSCSPISGHRSVSWYQQTPGQGLQFLFEYFSETQRNKGNFPGRFSGRQFSNSRSEMNVSTLELGDSALYLCASSLAGGTNEKLFFGSGTQLSVL.

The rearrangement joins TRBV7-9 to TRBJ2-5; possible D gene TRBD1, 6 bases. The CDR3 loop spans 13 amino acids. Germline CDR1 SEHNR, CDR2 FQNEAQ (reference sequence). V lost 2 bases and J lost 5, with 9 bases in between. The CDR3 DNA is TGTGCCAGCAGCTTAAACAGGGTCGAGACCCAGTACTTC. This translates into CASSLNRVETQYF.

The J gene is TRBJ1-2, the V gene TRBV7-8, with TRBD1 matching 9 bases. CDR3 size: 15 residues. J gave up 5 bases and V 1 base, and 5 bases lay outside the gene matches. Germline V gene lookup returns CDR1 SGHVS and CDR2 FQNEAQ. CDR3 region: CASSLGTGAGYGYTF. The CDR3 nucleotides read TGTGCCAGCAGCTTAGGGACAGGGGCAGGTTATGGCTACACCTTC.

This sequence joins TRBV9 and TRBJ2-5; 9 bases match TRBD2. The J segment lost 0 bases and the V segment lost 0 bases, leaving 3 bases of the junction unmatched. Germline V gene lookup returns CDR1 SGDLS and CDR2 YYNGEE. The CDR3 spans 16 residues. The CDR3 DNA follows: TGTGCCAGCAGCGTAGGGTCTAGCGGGAACCAAGAGACCCAGTACTTC. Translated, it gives CASSVGSSGNQETQYF. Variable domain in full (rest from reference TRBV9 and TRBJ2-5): DSGVTQTPKHLITATGQRVTLRCSPRSGDLSVYWYQQSLDQGLQFLIQYYNGEERAKGNILERFSAQQFPDLHSELNLSSLELGDSALYFCASSVGSSGNQETQYFGPGTRLLVL.

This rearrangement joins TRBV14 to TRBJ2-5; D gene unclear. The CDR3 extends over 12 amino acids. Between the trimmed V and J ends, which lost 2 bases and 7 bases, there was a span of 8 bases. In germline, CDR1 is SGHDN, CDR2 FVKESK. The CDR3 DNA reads TGTGCCAGCAGCCAATGGGCCGGGACCCAGTACTTC. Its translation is CASSQWAGTQYF.

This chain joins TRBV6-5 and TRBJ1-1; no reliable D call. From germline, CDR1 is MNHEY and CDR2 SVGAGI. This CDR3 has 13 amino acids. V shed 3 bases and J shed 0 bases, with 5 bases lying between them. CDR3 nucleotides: TGTGCCAGCAGTTATTCAGTGAACACTGAAGCTTTCTTT. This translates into CASSYSVNTEAFF.

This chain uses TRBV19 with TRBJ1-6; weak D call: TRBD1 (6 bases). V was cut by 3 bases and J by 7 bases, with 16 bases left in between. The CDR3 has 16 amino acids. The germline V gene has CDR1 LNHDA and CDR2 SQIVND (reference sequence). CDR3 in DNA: TGTGCCAGTAGTATGGAACAGGGCCATGGGAATTCACCCCTCCACTTT. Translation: CASSMEQGHGNSPLHF.

CDR3 protein: CASSQDQPQHF. CDR3 nucleotides: TGTGCCAGCAGTCAGGATCAGCCCCAGCATTTT. The chain carries TRBV6-1 and TRBJ1-5; D not certain. Trimming stripped 5 bases from V and 5 bases from J, with 4 bases between. This CDR3 has 11 residues. Germline V CDR1 and CDR2: MNHNS, SASEGT.

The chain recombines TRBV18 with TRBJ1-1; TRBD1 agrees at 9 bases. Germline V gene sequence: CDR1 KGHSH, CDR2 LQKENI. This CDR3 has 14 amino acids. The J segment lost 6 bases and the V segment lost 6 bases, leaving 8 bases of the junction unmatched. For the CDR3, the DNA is TGTGCCAGCTCCCTGGGACAGGGTAACTCTGAAGCTTTCTTT. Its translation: CASSLGQGNSEAFF.

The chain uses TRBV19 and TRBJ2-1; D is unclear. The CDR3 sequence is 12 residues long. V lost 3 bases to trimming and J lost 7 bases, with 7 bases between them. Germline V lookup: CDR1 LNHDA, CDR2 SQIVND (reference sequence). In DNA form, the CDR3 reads TGTGCCAGTAGTATCCCGGGTAATGAGCAGTTCTTC. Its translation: CASSIPGNEQFF.

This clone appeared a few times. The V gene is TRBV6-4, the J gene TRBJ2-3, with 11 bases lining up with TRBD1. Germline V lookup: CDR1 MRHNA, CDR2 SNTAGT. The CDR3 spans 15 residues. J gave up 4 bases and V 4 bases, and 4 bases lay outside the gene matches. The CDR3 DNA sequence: TGTGCCAGCAGTGCCGGGACAGGGGGTCCAGATACGCAGTATTTT. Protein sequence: CASSAGTGGPDTQYF.